Listed below are T cell receptor beta chains from one sample, sequenced in a study of blood T cell repertoires in COVID-19. Sequenced by immunoSEQ multiplex PCR; TCRdb stores in-frame clones only, minus some. The sample holds about 260,000 clones; roughly 80% are singletons and the top ten take about 4.5%. The sequencing input was peripheral blood. These TCRs come from a man aged 55 to 70 who had recovered from COVID-19. CDR3s leave out the opening cysteine and the closing phenylalanine or tryptophan.

>TRBJ2-5|TRBV19
ASSIVGGEVTQY
>TRBJ2-7|TRBV7-8
ASSLEGTWGVGYEQY
>TRBJ2-2|TRBV19
ASSISDLTGELF
>TRBJ2-3|TRBV3-1/TRBV3-2
ASSQALGKTDTQY
>TRBJ2-1|TRBV6-5
ASRGRESYNEQF
>TRBJ2-7|TRBV7-9
ASSPAGQAYEQY
>TRBJ2-1|TRBV18
ASSPKLRGIGSVYNEQF
>TRBJ1-6|TRBV6-5
ASRLQGSYNSPLH
>TRBJ1-1|TRBV7-3
ASSTRRGGLITEAF
>TRBJ2-5|TRBV18
ASSPPTGQANQETQY
>TRBJ2-7|TRBV19
ASSIDPSSYEQY
>TRBJ2-3|TRBV5-6
ASSSGPGGGDTQY
>TRBJ1-1|TRBV9
ASSLAGSAEAF
>TRBJ2-3|TRBV7-3
ASSPGQSYTQY
>TRBJ2-1|TRBV27
ASSAGQGTLDNEQF
>TRBJ1-6|TRBV6-1
ASSEASGRGSPLH
>TRBJ2-1|TRBV10-1
ASSEAAGGSYNEQF
>TRBJ1-5|TRBV15
ATSRASSNQPQH
>TRBJ2-1|TRBV19
ASNLLAGGPGEQF
>TRBJ1-5|TRBV19
ASSASHSGGQPQH
>TRBJ2-3|TRBV28
ASRPRGGTDTQY
>TRBJ1-4|TRBV14
ASSQDIMGLGTGREKLF
>TRBJ2-6|TRBV9
ASSVTPGMGQSSGANVLT
>TRBJ1-5|TRBV19
ASSAPDRVPAKPQH
>TRBJ2-7|TRBV11-2
ASSLVPSGSLREQY
>TRBJ2-1|TRBV14
ASSPWTSGSNEQF
>TRBJ1-3|TRBV27
ASSRQGNSGNTIY
>TRBJ2-1|TRBV19
ASSIGKTSGGTYNEQF
>TRBJ1-2|TRBV7-8
ASSLTQGTGGYT
>TRBJ1-5|TRBV19
ASSIGRDRGHQPQH
>TRBJ1-5|TRBV5-8
ASSLASGQPQH
>TRBJ2-1|TRBV18
ASSPPGGLSSYNEQF
>TRBJ2-2|TRBV28
ASSLLLWANTGELF
>TRBJ2-1|TRBV4-1
ASRMGEGEQF
>TRBJ2-7|TRBV29-1
SVKAGGLAGLLFFHEQY
>TRBJ1-3|TRBV9
ASSAEVSGWTGNTIY
>TRBJ2-2|TRBV6-5
ASRASGSGSGELF
>TRBJ1-6|TRBV21-1
ASIHIGDRGMYSPLH
>TRBJ2-3|TRBV5-6
ASSSRTGRHTDTQY
>TRBJ2-7|TRBV9
ASSVGGRNYEQY
>TRBJ2-1|TRBV19
ASSIRGDYNEQF
>TRBJ1-4|TRBV4-2
ASSQDIRGSVEKLF
>TRBJ2-5|TRBV27
ASSPRLAGGETQY
>TRBJ2-1|TRBV24-1
ATSDLTGGSHNEQF
>TRBJ2-2|TRBV7-2
ASSQQGALNTGELF
>TRBJ2-7|TRBV10-3
AISGNSYYEQY
>TRBJ1-5|TRBV5-4
ASSNLGVNQPQH
>TRBJ1-6|TRBV9
ASSVGGESSPLH
>TRBJ2-2|TRBV18
ASSPSTNTGELF
>TRBJ2-1|TRBV15
ATSRSRTRGTGNEQF
>TRBJ2-1|TRBV18
ASSLDRSSYNEQF
>TRBJ1-2|TRBV2
ASSRDRDNYGYT
>TRBJ1-1|TRBV28
ASIGYTEAF
>TRBJ2-7|TRBV12-5
ASGGLDRGNEQY